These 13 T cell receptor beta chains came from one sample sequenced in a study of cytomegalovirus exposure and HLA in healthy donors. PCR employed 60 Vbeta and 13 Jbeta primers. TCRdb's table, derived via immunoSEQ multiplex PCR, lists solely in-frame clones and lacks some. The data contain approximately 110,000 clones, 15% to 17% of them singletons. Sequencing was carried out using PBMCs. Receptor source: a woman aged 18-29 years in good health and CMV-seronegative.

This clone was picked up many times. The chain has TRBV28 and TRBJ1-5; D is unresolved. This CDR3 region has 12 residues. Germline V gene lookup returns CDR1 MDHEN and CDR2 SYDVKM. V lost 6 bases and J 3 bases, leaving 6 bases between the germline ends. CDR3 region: CASSRHNQPQHF. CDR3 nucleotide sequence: TGTGCCAGCAGCAGACACAATCAGCCCCAGCATTTT.

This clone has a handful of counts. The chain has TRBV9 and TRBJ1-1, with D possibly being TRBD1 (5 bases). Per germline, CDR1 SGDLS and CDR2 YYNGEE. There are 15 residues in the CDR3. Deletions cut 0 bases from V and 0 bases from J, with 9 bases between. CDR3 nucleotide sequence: TGTGCCAGCAGCGTAGTTGGGGCCATGAACACTGAAGCTTTCTTT. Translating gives CASSVVGAMNTEAFF.

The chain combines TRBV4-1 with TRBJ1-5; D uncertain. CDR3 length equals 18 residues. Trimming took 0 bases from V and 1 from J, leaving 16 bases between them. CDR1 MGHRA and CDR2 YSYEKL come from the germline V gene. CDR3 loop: CASSQELGGIGSNQPQHF. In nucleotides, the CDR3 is TGCGCCAGCAGCCAAGAATTGGGCGGGATAGGAAGCAATCAGCCCCAGCATTTT.

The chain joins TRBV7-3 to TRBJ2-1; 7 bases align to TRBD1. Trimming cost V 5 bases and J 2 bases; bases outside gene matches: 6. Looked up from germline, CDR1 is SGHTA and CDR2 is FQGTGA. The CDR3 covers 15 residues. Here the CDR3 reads CASSTGTEAYNEQFF. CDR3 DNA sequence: TGTGCCAGCAGCACCGGGACAGAGGCCTACAATGAGCAGTTCTTC.

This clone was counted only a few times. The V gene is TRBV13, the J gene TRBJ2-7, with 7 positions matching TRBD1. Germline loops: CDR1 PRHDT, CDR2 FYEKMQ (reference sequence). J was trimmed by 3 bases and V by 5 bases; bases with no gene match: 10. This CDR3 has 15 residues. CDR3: CASSSTGTVSYEQYF. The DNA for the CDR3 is TGTGCCAGCAGCAGCACCGGGACAGTGAGCTACGAGCAGTACTTC.

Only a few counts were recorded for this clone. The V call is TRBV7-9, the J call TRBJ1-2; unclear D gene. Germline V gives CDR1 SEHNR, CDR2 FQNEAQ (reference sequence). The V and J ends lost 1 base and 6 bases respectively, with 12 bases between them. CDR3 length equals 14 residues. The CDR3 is CASSLEVGTDGYTF. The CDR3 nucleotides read TGTGCCAGCAGCTTAGAGGTGGGCACGGATGGCTACACCTTC. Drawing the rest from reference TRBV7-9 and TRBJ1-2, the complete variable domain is DTGVSQNPRHKITKRGQNVTFRCDPISEHNRLYWYRQTLGQGPEFLTYFQNEAQLEKSRLLSDRFSAERPKGSFSTLEIQRTEQGDSAMYLCASSLEVGTDGYTFGSGTRLTVV.

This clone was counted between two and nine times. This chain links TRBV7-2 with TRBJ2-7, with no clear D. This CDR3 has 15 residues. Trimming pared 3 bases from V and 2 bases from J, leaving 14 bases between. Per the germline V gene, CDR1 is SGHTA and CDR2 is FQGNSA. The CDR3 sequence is CASSFSLSGPYEQYF. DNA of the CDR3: TGTGCCAGCAGCTTCTCCCTCTCTGGCCCCTACGAGCAGTACTTC.

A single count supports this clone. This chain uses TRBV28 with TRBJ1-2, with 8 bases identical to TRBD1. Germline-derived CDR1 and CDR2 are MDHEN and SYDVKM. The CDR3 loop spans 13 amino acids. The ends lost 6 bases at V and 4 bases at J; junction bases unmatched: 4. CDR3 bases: TGTGCCAGCAGCGGACAGGGCCTCTATGGCTACACCTTC. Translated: CASSGQGLYGYTF.

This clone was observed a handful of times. The CDR3 DNA follows: TGTGCCAGCAGCTTAACAAGCGGGCCATACAATGAGCAGTTCTTC. Protein product: CASSLTSGPYNEQFF. The V gene is TRBV7-3, the J gene TRBJ2-1; tentatively, D is TRBD2 (6 bases). V lost 0 bases, J lost 4 bases, and 10 bases lay in between. The CDR3 sequence is 15 residues long. Per germline, CDR1 SGHTA and CDR2 FQGTGA.

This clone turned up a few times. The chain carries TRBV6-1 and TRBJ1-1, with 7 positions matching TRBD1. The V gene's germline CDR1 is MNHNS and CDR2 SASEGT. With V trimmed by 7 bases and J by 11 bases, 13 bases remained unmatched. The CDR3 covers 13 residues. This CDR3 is CASTETRGRWAFF. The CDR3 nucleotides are TGTGCCAGCACCGAAACGAGGGGGCGCTGGGCTTTCTTT.

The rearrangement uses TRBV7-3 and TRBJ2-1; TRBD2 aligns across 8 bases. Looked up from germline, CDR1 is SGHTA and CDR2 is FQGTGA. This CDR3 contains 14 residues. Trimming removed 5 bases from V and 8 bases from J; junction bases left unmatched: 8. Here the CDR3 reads CASSPSGGAYEQFF. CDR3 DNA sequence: TGTGCCAGCAGCCCTTCCGGGGGGGCCTATGAGCAGTTCTTC.

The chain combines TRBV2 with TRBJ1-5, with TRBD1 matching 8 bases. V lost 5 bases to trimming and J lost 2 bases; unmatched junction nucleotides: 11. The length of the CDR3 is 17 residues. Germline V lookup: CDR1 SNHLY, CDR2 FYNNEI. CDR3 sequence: CASSNLQGGMGNQPQHF. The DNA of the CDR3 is TGTGCCAGCAGTAACCTACAGGGGGGGATGGGCAATCAGCCCCAGCATTTT.

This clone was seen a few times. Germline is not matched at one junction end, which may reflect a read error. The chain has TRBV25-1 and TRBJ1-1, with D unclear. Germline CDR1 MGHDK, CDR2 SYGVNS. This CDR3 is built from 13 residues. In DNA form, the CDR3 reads TGTACCAGCAGTGGCGTTCGTGGCACTGAAGCTTTCTTT. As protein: CTSSGVRGTEAFF.